This T cell receptor beta chain derives from a study of cytomegalovirus exposure and HLA in healthy donors (dated 2017 in TCRdb). A note on the overall study: According to an earlier analysis of a few hundred of the donors, about 190 million T cells yielded roughly 100 million unique TCR beta sequences and 276 Gb of sequence data. An early release that covered fewer than 750 HLA-typed donors contained approximately 300 gigabases of sequencing data and tens of millions of unique TCR sequences. Of the roughly 430 genotyped donors, approximately 82% fell in the genetic ancestry cluster associated with self-reported Caucasian donors. The aim of the study was to test whether cataloging public T cell receptors could identify signatures of past pathogen exposure. Using immunosequencing, the study profiled T cell repertoires from fewer than 850 subjects and related those repertoires to cytomegalovirus serostatus. A separate validation cohort of 100 to 150 different subjects was used in addition to the approximately 700-subject first cohort. High-throughput TCR immunosequencing, statistical association of individual TCRs with disease status, and machine learning were combined to predict cytomegalovirus infection status. A later analysis re-examined previously published TCR beta repertoires from more than 650 donors and added high-resolution HLA genotyping to investigate patterns of TCR occurrence. The later analysis used no new phenotypic data to find candidate immune exposures, relying instead on TCR beta sequences and their occurrence across donors. An earlier analysis of fewer than 750 of the donors used high-throughput TCR beta sequencing to judge whether each TCR beta V gene segment behaved as functional or pseudogenic. Donor age, sex, ethnicity and CMV serostatus were collected together with the repertoire data. A later genetic analysis used genome-wide SNP genotypes for 398 of the 666 donors, treating that subset as a discovery cohort. Every discovery cohort repertoire had been produced on one sequencing platform. HLA typing included class I and class II loci at four-digit resolution. Typing coverage varied by locus: roughly 629-640 donors for A, B, C, DRB1 and DQB1; some 520 for DQA1; over 600 for DPA1; 400 to 480 for DPB1. Roughly 5 DR-DQ haplotypes were treated as single units for association and clustering because of strong linkage in the cohort. Among 300 to 450 genotyped donors of the cohort, an average of roughly 240,000 unique TCR beta nucleotide sequences were sequenced per donor, roughly 20% of them non-productive.

Broad study findings and their caveats: A later analysis found that TCR association rates varied across HLA loci, with DRB1 alleles showing the most associated TCRs and HLA-C alleles the fewest. A total of 150 to 200 TCR beta chains were listed by the study as associated with cytomegalovirus. In vitro tests confirmed that a few of the cytomegalovirus-associated TCR beta chains recognize cytomegalovirus antigens. Because HLA typing was unavailable for some donors at each locus, only the typed subset was used in association tests. Several of the top co-occurrence clusters appeared to be linked to parvovirus B19, influenza, CMV and Epstein-Barr virus, according to a later analysis. Most TCR sequences were observed very rarely across donors, whereas some public TCRs were present in many individuals. When HLA alleles, especially DR and DQ, strongly co-occurred, TCR associations were difficult to assign to individual alleles. Sequencing depth was assumed to be roughly uniform across donors in the presence/absence analyses, though that assumption may not hold. A later analysis associated 15,000 to 20,000 TCR beta sequences with specific HLA alleles at a false discovery rate of 0.05. For the cohort, immune exposure information was limited to CMV serostatus. The earlier analysis of approximately 540 of the donors excluded approximately 17 rarely observed V segments, including chromosome 9 orphons, because counts were too low. Linkage disequilibrium might explain the correlated functional status among segregating V segments, but an unknown experimental factor could not be ruled out. A cluster of highly shared sequence variants was judged likely to represent a technical artifact of the sequencing pipeline. This cohort had only TCR beta chains sequenced, and the lack of alpha or paired-chain data limited which features could be detected. Compared with equally common non-associated chains, HLA-associated TCR beta chains in a later analysis were more clonally expanded and had lower generation probabilities. A further reported finding was that TCR beta sequences accurately predicted the HLA-A and HLA-B alleles for most subjects in the first cohort. According to a later analysis, most CMV-associated TCR beta chains appeared to be HLA-restricted, and the HLA associations seemed to be driven largely by CMV exposure. The authors suggested that the approach could potentially be extended to other disease states and immunological phenotypes. An earlier analysis of around 540 of the donors showed that most TCR beta V segments appeared in productive rearrangements either about 90% or about 30% of the time, which broadly matched IMGT annotations. In a later genetic analysis, fewer N-insertions in productive TCRs were reported among donors in an Asian-associated ancestry cluster than the roughly 700-donor mean. Cytomegalovirus status was reported to be diagnosed by the classifier with high specificity and sensitivity in both the original and validation cohorts. In a later genetic analysis, a missense DCLRE1C variant was associated with V-gene and J-gene trimming of TCR beta chains, and the association was replicated in an independent cohort.

Library preparation used the immunoSEQ multiplex PCR assay. For the multiplex PCR, a mixture combining 60 forward primers for TCR Vbeta segments and 13 reverse primers for TCR Jbeta segments was used. A multiplex PCR assay on genomic DNA amplified the CDR3 region of rearranged TCR beta genes. The Illumina HiSeq System was used to sequence the amplified TCR beta libraries as 87-base-pair reads. In the authors' own workflow: A later analysis tallied about 77 million unique TCR beta chains across the 700 or so repertoires, and about 12 million of those chains were shared by two or more donors. Raw reads were error-corrected and collapsed into unique sequences by a nearest-neighbor algorithm in which closely related sequences were merged to remove PCR and sequencing errors. CDR3 sequences were aligned to IMGT reference sequences to assign V, D and J gene segments. For a sequence to be retained, a match of at least six nucleotides was required to both a V gene segment and a J gene segment. A rearrangement counted as productive if the CDR3 had no stop codons and remained in frame with V and J, and every other rearrangement counted as non-productive. Following IMGT convention, CDR3 was defined as the stretch from the second conserved V-encoded cysteine up to the conserved J-encoded phenylalanine. The earlier analysis of a few hundred of the donors excluded sequences that lacked an unambiguous match to a single V gene segment. An earlier analysis of 587 of the donors called V segments functional above 56.7% productive rearrangements and segregating when the between-donor standard deviation exceeded 5%. To diagnose cytomegalovirus status from the catalog of TCR beta chain sequences, a statistical classification framework was built. A later analysis assigned V and J genes by comparing TCR nucleotide sequences with IMGT/GENE-DB human TR gene sequences. Using the TCRdist pipeline, a later analysis assigned CDR3 sequences along with most-parsimonious VDJ recombination scenarios. In a later analysis, each TCR beta chain was defined by its CDR3 amino acid sequence together with its V-gene family, and reads without a unique V-gene family were excluded. A later analysis removed roughly 590 highly shared, low-generation-probability nucleotide sequences to deal with suspected cross-contamination and a sequencing artifact. A later analysis calculated a clonal expansion index for each public chain from normalized within-repertoire ranks of inferred template counts. In a later analysis, generation probabilities were computed using a VDJ recombination model fitted to out-of-frame rearrangements, and the results were checked against IGoR. In a later analysis, hypergeometric tests were used to score TCR-TCR, TCR-HLA and TCR-CMV co-occurrence, with a repertoire-size bias correction applied to TCR pairs. In a later analysis, false discovery rates were estimated by permuting HLA or CMV assignments 20 times. In a later analysis, co-occurring TCRs were grouped with DBSCAN, and TCRdist sequence similarity was added when clustering was performed within HLA-allele-positive subsets. Repertoires with fewer than 30,000 or more than 120,000 public chains, plus five repertoires with anomalous nucleotide sharing, were excluded from co-occurrence clustering. This immuneACCESS table, as held by TCRdb, lists in-frame sequences with V and J called but not all clones. Of the missing ones, under half trace to an unresolved V gene in checked studies; the others have no known cause. That table gives V, J and clone size, and the DNA gave D and trimming. The sample contains 65,000 to 85,000 clones, more than 60% of them found a single time. The ten largest clones take up 14% of the sample.

The cohort was made up of 500 to 850 healthy bone marrow donors. Cohort members were all nominally healthy when sampled, although unrecorded immune exposures were likely present. The donor tested CMV seropositive and was one of the 289 seropositive cohort members. A peripheral blood sample was provided by each donor, and peripheral blood mononuclear cells were used for TCR beta sequencing. Genomic DNA was extracted from the blood cell samples with the Qiagen DNeasy Blood Extraction Kit. The table lists this clone with a few counts. Its antigen remains undetermined. Within one base of it there is no much larger clone, and no base qualities were kept. This receptor was identified in a male donor in good health and CMV-seropositive. Sequencing input: PBMCs.

The CDR3 is CASSLSGNTIYF. The nucleotides are TGTGCCAGCAGTCTCTCTGGAAACACCATATATTTT. The chain is encoded by TRBV2 joined to TRBJ1-3, with the D gene call left open. As encoded in the germline V gene, CDR1 is SNHLY while CDR2 is FYNNEI. The CDR3 holds 12 amino acids from the cysteine to the phenylalanine. The retained sequence is limited to the CDR3, 36 bases, with the frame set at the first base. The junction shows trimming of 5 bases on V and 0 bases on J, plus 2 bases between the germline ends.